Following are 32 T cell receptor beta chains from one sample sequenced in a study of CD8 T cells in Susac syndrome. RNA, at about 0.5 to 1 ug, was reverse transcribed with random hexamers. MiXCR was run by TCRdb on the immunoSEQ multiplex PCR reads, yielding one entry per CDR3 protein. The table lists hundreds of thousands of distinct CDR3 sequences, around 91% of them singletons. The sequencing input was CD8+ T cells from PBMCs. The receptors originated from a human donor with multiple sclerosis.

This sequence joins TRBV15 and TRBJ1-5; 9 bases fit TRBD1. Looked up from germline, CDR1 is LNHNV and CDR2 is YYDKDF (reference sequence). The length of the CDR3 is 17 residues. Unmatched junction bases numbered 14, after V lost 3 bases and J lost 8 bases. The CDR3 DNA sequence: TGTGCCACCAGCAGTCGGGACAGGGTTTATCCCATCAAGCCCCAGCATTTT. Translation: CATSSRDRVYPIKPQHF.

J is TRBJ2-3 and V is TRBV24-1; D not certain. V was pared by 4 bases and J by 9 bases, with 13 bases between. The CDR3 is made up of 13 amino acids. CDR1 is KGHDR, CDR2 SFDVKD, per germline. CDR3 nucleotide sequence: TGTGCCACCAGTGACAACGGACCAGTGACGCAGTATTTT. Residues: CATSDNGPVTQYF.

Of note for this clonotype: The germline gene is not matched at one end of the junction; a read error may be the cause. This chain's CDR3 is CASNPTQGDYNEQFF. CDR3 DNA sequence: TGTGCTAGCAACCCCACACAGGGGGATTACAATGAGCAGTTCTTC. This chain connects TRBV7-7 to TRBJ2-1; TRBD1 matches at 8 bases. Germline CDR1 and CDR2: SSHAT and FNYEAQ (reference sequence). The CDR3 length is 15 residues. Variable domain in full (rest from reference TRBV7-7 and TRBJ2-1): GAGVSQSPRYKVTKRGQDVTLRCDPISSHATLYWYQQALGQGPEFLTYFNYEAQPDKSGLPSDRFSAERPEGSISTLTIQRTEQRDSAMYRCASNPTQGDYNEQFFGPGTRLTVL.

This clonotype was found once. The chain combines TRBV7-6 with TRBJ1-5, with a possible D match to TRBD1 (6 bases). Germline lookup yields CDR1 SGHVS and CDR2 FNYEAQ. V lost 1 base and J lost 1, with 11 bases in between. This CDR3 is built from 16 residues. For the CDR3, the DNA is TGTGCCAGCAGCTTAGAGAGGGGGGAAAGCAATCAGCCCCAGCATTTT. It specifies CASSLERGESNQPQHF. Full variable domain (missing parts from reference TRBV7-6 and TRBJ1-5): GAGVSQSPRYKVTKRGQDVALRCDPISGHVSLYWYRQALGQGPEFLTYFNYEAQQDKSGLPNDRFSAERPEGSISTLTIQRTEQRDSAMYRCASSLERGESNQPQHFGDGTRLSIL.

The chain links TRBV18 to TRBJ2-1; D is ambiguous. The CDR3 runs 15 residues. V lost 6 bases, J lost 2 bases, and 14 bases lay in between. Germline CDR1 is KGHSH and CDR2 is LQKENI. The CDR3 nucleotides read TGTGCCAGCTCCCTTGAGGCGAACACCTACAATGAGCAGTTCTTC. This translates into CASSLEANTYNEQFF.

The chain has TRBV4-3 and TRBJ2-1; 7 positions agree with TRBD2. The CDR3 has 18 residues. In germline, CDR1 is LGHNA, CDR2 YSLEER. With 0 bases clipped from V and 10 bases from J, the junction kept 18 bases outside the gene matches. CDR3 protein: CASSQERVVGGPSWEQFF. In DNA, the CDR3 is TGCGCCAGCAGCCAAGAGAGGGTCGTGGGAGGGCCCTCTTGGGAGCAGTTCTTC.

This chain connects TRBV24-1 to TRBJ2-2; possibly TRBD2 for D (6 bases). This CDR3 region has 16 residues. V dropped 1 base and J dropped 3 bases, with 11 bases sitting between them. Germline V CDR1 and CDR2: KGHDR, SFDVKD. The CDR3 sequence: CATSDLGGLDTGELFF. The CDR3 DNA sequence: TGTGCCACCAGTGATTTAGGAGGGTTGGACACCGGGGAGCTGTTTTTT.

The chain links TRBV9 to TRBJ2-3, with D uncertain. V lost 4 bases, J lost 7 bases, and 7 bases lay in between. Looked up from germline, CDR1 is SGDLS and CDR2 is YYNGEE. CDR3 length: 11 residues. CDR3 in amino acids: CASSSRNTQYF. As DNA, the CDR3 is TGTGCCAGCAGCTCCCGAAATACGCAGTATTTT.

On this clonotype itself: Sequence at one end of the junction differs from germline and may be a read error. The chain employs TRBV4-1 and TRBJ1-2; a possible D gene is TRBD1 (5 bases). From germline, CDR1 is MGHRA and CDR2 YSYEKL. The length of the CDR3 is 15 residues. CDR3 loop: CASSQDGGGAGGYIF. DNA for the CDR3: TGCGCCAGCAGCCAAGATGGTGGAGGGGCGGGCGGCTACATCTTC.

The rearrangement joins TRBV7-2 to TRBJ1-5; a weak D match, TRBD1 (5 bases). This CDR3 region has 15 residues. Germline CDR1 and CDR2: SGHTA and FQGNSA. The ends were cut back, 1 base at V and 2 bases at J, with 9 bases in the middle. CDR3 amino acids: CASSLVGHGNQPQHF. CDR3 nucleotides: TGTGCCAGCAGCTTAGTAGGACACGGCAATCAGCCCCAGCATTTT.

The chain carries TRBV6-6 and TRBJ2-7; perhaps TRBD1 as D (6 bases). CDR1 and CDR2 from the germline V gene are MNHNY and SVGAGI (reference sequence). The CDR3 consists of 16 residues. Trimming shortened V by 5 bases and J by 4 bases, and 21 bases separated the two germline ends. In nucleotides, the CDR3 is TGTGCCAGCAGTCAACCAACAGGGTTCACGGATTACGAGCAGTACTTC. This sequence encodes CASSQPTGFTDYEQYF.

The chain employs TRBV15 and TRBJ2-1; 7 positions agree with TRBD1. CDR3 length equals 17 residues. Looked up from germline, CDR1 is LNHNV and CDR2 is YYDKDF (reference sequence). V was clipped by 0 bases and J by 5 bases; unmatched bases: 10. This chain's CDR3 is CATSRDSVTGWNNEQFF. DNA for the CDR3: TGTGCCACCAGCAGAGATTCCGTGACAGGGTGGAACAATGAGCAGTTCTTC.

This chain's CDR3 is CATTGGIPNSPLHF. In DNA form, the CDR3 reads TGTGCCACTACGGGGGGAATACCAAATTCACCCCTCCACTTT. This sequence joins TRBV27 and TRBJ1-6, with D possibly TRBD1 on 5 matching bases. V was trimmed by 10 bases and J by 7 bases, leaving 17 bases between them. CDR1 is MNHEY and CDR2 is SMNVEV in the germline V gene (reference sequence). The CDR3 sequence is 14 residues long.

V gene TRBV27 combines with J gene TRBJ1-5; D not certain. The V end was cut by 5 bases, the J end by 3 bases, with 17 bases between. The germline CDR1 and CDR2 sequences are MNHEY and SMNVEV (reference sequence). This CDR3 spans 16 amino acids. DNA of the CDR3: TGTGCCAGCAGTCCACGGGAGGGCCCTCACAATCAGCCCCAGCATTTT. Translation gives CASSPREGPHNQPQHF.

The chain has TRBV4-3 and TRBJ1-2; D perhaps matches TRBD1 (5 bases). Germline CDR1 and CDR2: LGHNA and YSLEER. V shed 0 bases and J shed 4 bases, with 15 bases lying between them. This CDR3 is built from 16 residues. CDR3 region: CASSQDDGALGYGYTF. Written as DNA, the CDR3 is TGCGCCAGCAGCCAAGACGACGGGGCGCTGGGCTATGGCTACACCTTC.

The sample holds one count of this clonotype. The chain carries TRBV7-9 and TRBJ2-5, with 13 nucleotides matching TRBD2. The CDR3 consists of 15 residues. Germline V gene sequence: CDR1 SEHNR, CDR2 FQNEAQ (reference sequence). Germline trimming cut 4 bases from V and 9 bases from J; bases unmatched to any gene: 8. Here the CDR3 reads CASSSPGTSGIAQYF. The CDR3 DNA follows: TGTGCCAGCAGCTCCCCGGGGACTAGCGGGATTGCCCAGTACTTC.

The CDR3 region is CASSVSQATEAFF. The CDR3 DNA reads TGTGCCAGCAGCGTATCACAGGCGACTGAAGCTTTCTTT. The V and J genes are TRBV13 and TRBJ1-1; tentatively, D is TRBD1 (5 bases). The ends were cut back, 5 bases at V and 5 bases at J, with 12 bases in the middle. The CDR3 spans 13 residues. Germline V CDR1 and CDR2: PRHDT, FYEKMQ (reference sequence).

This chain links TRBV7-8 with TRBJ2-7; weak D call: TRBD2 (6 bases). The germline gives CDR1 SGHVS, CDR2 FQNEAQ. The V and J ends lost 4 bases and 2 bases respectively, with 9 bases between them. The CDR3 contains 13 residues. The CDR3 DNA follows: TGTGCCAGCAGCTACCGACTAGCCTACGAGCAGTACTTC. Protein: CASSYRLAYEQYF.

This rearrangement joins TRBV4-3 to TRBJ2-3, with no clear D. The V end lost 1 base, the J end lost 5 bases, and 19 bases lay between the germline ends. This CDR3 has 17 residues. Germline loops: CDR1 LGHNA, CDR2 YSLEER. The CDR3: CASSQGGGSPNIDTQYF. As DNA, the CDR3 is TGCGCCAGCAGCCAAGGGGGTGGATCCCCAAATATAGATACGCAGTATTTT.

The chain recombines TRBV6-4 with TRBJ1-2; 8 bases agree with TRBD1. This CDR3 region has 15 residues. The germline V gene has CDR1 MRHNA and CDR2 SNTAGT. The V and J ends lost 6 bases and 0 bases, in that order; junction bases with no gene match: 6. The CDR3 is CASRAGTGANYGYTF. The CDR3 DNA sequence: TGTGCCAGCAGAGCCGGGACAGGAGCTAACTATGGCTACACCTTC.

This sequence joins TRBV28 and TRBJ2-2; D might be TRBD1 (5 bases). Germline V gives CDR1 MDHEN, CDR2 SYDVKM. The length of the CDR3 is 14 residues. V gave up 3 bases and J gave up 1 base, with 6 bases separating them. The chain's CDR3 is CASSLGRNTGELFF. In DNA form, the CDR3 reads TGTGCCAGCAGTTTGGGGCGGAACACCGGGGAGCTGTTTTTT.

This clonotype was recorded once. The rearrangement links TRBV12-3 or TRBV12-4 to TRBJ2-7; D might be TRBD1 or TRBD2, each matching 5 bases. Trimming shortened V by 4 bases and J by 4 bases, and 17 bases separated the two germline ends. This CDR3 region has 15 residues. The DNA of the CDR3 is TGTGCCAGCAGTTCTGGGACCGGGACCCAATACGAGCAGTACTTC. The encoded protein is CASSSGTGTQYEQYF.

The V call is TRBV4-3, the J call TRBJ2-2; D is unresolved. CDR1 and CDR2 (germline): LGHNA, YSLEER. Trimming removed 3 bases at V and 6 bases at J, with 5 bases between. The CDR3 consists of 12 residues. DNA of the CDR3: TGCGCCAGCAGCCAGGCGCCCGGGGAGCTGTTTTTT. This translates into CASSQAPGELFF.

The chain is built from TRBV14 and TRBJ2-5; maybe TRBD2 (5 bases). The germline CDR1 and CDR2 sequences are SGHDN and FVKESK. This CDR3 spans 16 amino acids. The ends were cut back, 2 bases at V and 0 bases at J, with 13 bases in the middle. Written as DNA, the CDR3 is TGTGCCAGCAGCCAATCGTTATCGGGGTACCAAGAGACCCAGTACTTC. Protein sequence: CASSQSLSGYQETQYF.

The CDR3 loop is CASSLDDSAYEQYF. In DNA form, the CDR3 reads TGTGCCAGCAGCTTAGATGACTCCGCTTACGAGCAGTACTTC. The gene calls are TRBV7-8 and TRBJ2-7; no clear D. The CDR3 runs to 14 residues. The germline CDR1 and CDR2 sequences are SGHVS and FQNEAQ. V lost 1 base to trimming and J lost 4 bases, with 11 bases between them.

This sequence joins TRBV13 and TRBJ2-3; TRBD1 might be the D (5 bases). V lost 5 bases to trimming and J lost 4 bases, with 13 bases between them. CDR3 length equals 14 residues. Germline lookup yields CDR1 PRHDT and CDR2 FYEKMQ (reference sequence). Here the CDR3 reads CASSRVWGSDTQYF. For the CDR3, the DNA is TGTGCCAGCAGCCGAGTATGGGGCTCAGATACGCAGTATTTT.

J is TRBJ2-7 and V is TRBV29-1; D not certain. CDR1 and CDR2 (germline): SQVTM, ANQGSEA. Between the trimmed V and J ends, which lost 6 bases and 3 bases, there was a span of 21 bases. The CDR3 contains 15 residues. CDR3: CSVFGDLTKNYEQYF. CDR3 in DNA: TGCAGCGTATTTGGGGATCTCACTAAAAACTACGAGCAGTACTTC.

This chain connects TRBV9 to TRBJ2-3, with D perhaps matching TRBD1 or TRBD2 (5 bases each). The CDR3 is 13 amino acids. Per germline, CDR1 SGDLS and CDR2 YYNGEE. Trimming cost V 6 bases and J 7 bases, with 15 bases left between them. Here the CDR3 DNA reads TGTGCCAGCATGGGGACCCGGGCGCATACGCAGTATTTT. Translated, it gives CASMGTRAHTQYF.

This chain joins TRBV7-2 and TRBJ2-2, with 7 positions matching TRBD1. The CDR3 sequence is 17 residues long. Trimming took 3 bases from V and 3 from J; bases not matched to a gene: 10. Per germline, CDR1 SGHTA and CDR2 FQGNSA. This CDR3 is CASSFVWRDRDTGELFF. CDR3 coding DNA: TGTGCCAGCAGCTTTGTCTGGCGTGACAGGGACACCGGGGAGCTGTTTTTT.

This clonotype turned up a few times. The chain employs TRBV27 and TRBJ1-5; possible D gene TRBD1, 5 bases. The V and J ends lost 5 bases and 4 bases respectively, with 9 bases between them. CDR3 size: 13 residues. Germline assignment: CDR1 MNHEY and CDR2 SMNVEV (reference sequence). CDR3: CASSLQGNQPQHF. In nucleotides, the CDR3 is TGTGCCAGCAGTCTCCAGGGAAATCAGCCCCAGCATTTT.

This clonotype was recorded a few times. The chain employs TRBV9 and TRBJ2-5, with D tentatively TRBD1 (5 bases). The germline gives CDR1 SGDLS, CDR2 YYNGEE. The length of the CDR3 is 14 residues. V lost 0 bases to trimming and J lost 5 bases, with 11 bases between them. CDR3 residues: CASSVDGAGETQYF. CDR3 in DNA: TGTGCCAGCAGCGTAGATGGGGCCGGGGAGACCCAGTACTTC.

This chain connects TRBV21-1 to TRBJ2-7; the DNA was not used to check the table's D call, TRBD2. TRBV21-1 is a documented pseudogene. CDR3 size: 19 residues. The CDR3 spells CASSSQAASGGLGSYEQYF. In DNA, the CDR3 is TGTGCCAGCAGCTCCCAAGCGGCTAGCGGTGGCCTTGGCTCCTACGAGCAGTACTTC.